This TCR beta chain was captured in a study of blood T cell repertoires in COVID-19. Study-level information: Both acute and convalescent COVID-19 samples were obtained from the United States, Italy and Spain. PBMCs, B-cell-depleted T cells, or T cells provided the cDNA or gDNA that made up the material.

The CDR3 extends over 12 amino acids. Germline assignment: CDR1 MNHNY and CDR2 SVGAGI (reference sequence). The V and J ends lost 5 bases and 8 bases, in that order; junction bases with no gene match: 3. In the authors' workflow: Reference gene primers were amplified, and this amplification served to estimate nucleated cell counts. The table came from immunoSEQ multiplex PCR; TCRdb's copy has only in-frame clones and leaves some out. From that table come the V and J calls and clone size; the DNA was used to work out D and trimming. The sample includes some 120,000 clones, roughly nine tenths of them seen just once.

Sequencing was performed on peripheral blood. The TCR originated in a human donor with active COVID-19. The donor label of this sample is uncertain. The rearrangement uses TRBV6-6 and TRBJ2-1; the match to TRBD1 covers 7 bases. CDR3 sequence: CASSTTGDEQFF. CDR3 sequence (DNA): TGTGCCAGCAGTACCACAGGGGATGAGCAGTTCTTC.